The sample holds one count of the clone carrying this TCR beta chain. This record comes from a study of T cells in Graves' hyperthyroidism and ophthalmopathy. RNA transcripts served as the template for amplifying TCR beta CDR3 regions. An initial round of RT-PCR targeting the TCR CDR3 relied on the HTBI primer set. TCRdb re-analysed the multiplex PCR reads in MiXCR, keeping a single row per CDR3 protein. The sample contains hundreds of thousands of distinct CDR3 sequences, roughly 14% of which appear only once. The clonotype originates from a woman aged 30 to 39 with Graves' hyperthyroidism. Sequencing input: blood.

CDR3 in amino acids: CASSDRPYTDTQYF. In nucleotides, the CDR3 is TGTGCCAGCAGCGACCGACCCTACACAGATACGCAGTATTTT. The chain links TRBV5-8 to TRBJ2-3; D gene unclear. This CDR3 spans 14 amino acids. Germline assignment: CDR1 SGHTS and CDR2 YDEGEE. V was shortened by 4 bases and J by 2 bases, with 11 bases between the two germline ends.